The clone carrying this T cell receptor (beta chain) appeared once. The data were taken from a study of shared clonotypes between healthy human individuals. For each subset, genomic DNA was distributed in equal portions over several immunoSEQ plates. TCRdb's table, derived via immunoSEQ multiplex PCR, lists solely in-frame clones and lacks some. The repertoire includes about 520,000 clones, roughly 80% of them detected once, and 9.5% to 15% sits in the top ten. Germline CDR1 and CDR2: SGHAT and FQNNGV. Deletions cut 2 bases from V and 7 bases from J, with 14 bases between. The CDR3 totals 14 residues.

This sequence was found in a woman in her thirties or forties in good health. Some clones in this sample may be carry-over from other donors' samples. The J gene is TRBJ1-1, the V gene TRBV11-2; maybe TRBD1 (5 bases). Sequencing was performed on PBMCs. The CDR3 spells CASSLTGQEFEAFF. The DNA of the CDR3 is TGTGCCAGCAGCTTAACGGGGCAGGAATTTGAAGCTTTCTTT. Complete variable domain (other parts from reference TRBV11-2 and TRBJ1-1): EAGVAQSPRYKIIEKRQSVAFWCNPISGHATLYWYQQILGQGPKLLIQFQNNGVVDDSQLPKDRFSAERLKGVDSTLKIQPAKLEDSAVYLCASSLTGQEFEAFFGQGTRLTVV.